Listed here are 13 T cell receptor beta chains from one sample, sequenced in a study of T cell responses to AZD1222 COVID-19 vaccine. The table came from immunoSEQ multiplex PCR; TCRdb's copy has only in-frame clones and leaves some out. Of over 150,000 clones in the sample, 88% are singletons; the top ten hold roughly 4%. The sequencing used peripheral blood, collected 28 days after the second AZD1222 dose. The source of these receptors is an adult who received the AZD1222 COVID-19 vaccine.

This chain uses TRBV4-3 with TRBJ1-6, with 7 bases aligning to TRBD1. In germline, CDR1 is LGHNA, CDR2 YSLEER. The CDR3 spans 20 residues. The V gene end was trimmed by 0 bases and the J gene end by 0 bases; junction bases not matched to a gene: 11. The chain's CDR3 is CASSQDAQGGASSYNSPLHF. As DNA, the CDR3 is TGCGCCAGCAGCCAAGATGCCCAGGGGGGGGCTAGCTCCTATAATTCACCCCTCCACTTT.

The chain recombines TRBV12-3 or TRBV12-4 with TRBJ1-2; D is ambiguous. V gave up 3 bases and J gave up 3 bases, with 2 bases separating them. The CDR3 is 11 amino acids. As DNA, the CDR3 is TGTGCCAGCAGTTTTTACTATGGCTACACCTTC. Translating it yields CASSFYYGYTF.

V is TRBV5-6 and J is TRBJ2-2; 11 bases fit TRBD2. CDR3 length: 19 amino acids. Germline CDR1 reads SGHDT; CDR2 reads YYEEEE. V gave up 1 base and J gave up 5 bases; unmatched junction bases: 13. The CDR3 bases are TGTGCCAGCAGCTTGAGTAGACTAGCGGGGTTCTTAAGAACCGGGGAGCTGTTTTTT. Translating gives CASSLSRLAGFLRTGELFF.

The rearrangement uses TRBV7-8 and TRBJ1-4; D remains unclear. V was cut by 5 bases and J by 2 bases, with 15 bases left in between. The CDR3 extends over 16 amino acids. Per germline, CDR1 SGHVS and CDR2 FQNEAQ. Here the CDR3 DNA reads TGTGCCAGCAGCCCCCTAAGAGCCGGTACTAATGAAAAACTGTTTTTT. This sequence encodes CASSPLRAGTNEKLFF. Drawing the rest from reference TRBV7-8 and TRBJ1-4, the complete variable domain is GAGVSQSPRYKVAKRGQDVALRCDPISGHVSLFWYQQALGQGPEFLTYFQNEAQLDKSGLPSDRFFAERPEGSVSTLKIQRTQQEDSAVYLCASSPLRAGTNEKLFFGSGTQLSVL.

The chain joins TRBV6-2 or TRBV6-3 to TRBJ1-5, with unresolved D. The CDR3 has 17 residues. V lost 0 bases and J 0 bases, leaving 12 bases between the germline ends. CDR1 and CDR2 from the germline V gene are MNHEY and SVGEGT. The CDR3 reads CASSYSGREGSNQPQHF. The CDR3, as DNA: TGTGCCAGCAGTTACTCTGGAAGGGAAGGTAGCAATCAGCCCCAGCATTTT.

The chain joins TRBV3-1 (or the pseudogene TRBV3-2) to TRBJ2-7; 7 bases line up with TRBD1. V shed 4 bases, J shed 0 bases, and the junction held 0 bases outside the gene matches. CDR1 is LGHDT, CDR2 YNNKEL, per germline (reference sequence). The CDR3 loop spans 13 amino acids. CDR3 in amino acids: CASSRDSSYEQYF. The CDR3 coding sequence is TGTGCCAGCAGCCGGGACAGCTCCTACGAGCAGTACTTC.

The chain is built from TRBV9 and TRBJ1-1; no reliable D call. The germline gives CDR1 SGDLS, CDR2 YYNGEE. This CDR3 has 18 residues. V shed 0 bases and J shed 1 base, with 19 bases lying between them. Here the CDR3 reads CASSVVSGEVTSNTEAFF. The DNA of the CDR3 is TGTGCCAGCAGCGTAGTGTCGGGAGAAGTGACATCGAACACTGAAGCTTTCTTT.

A note on this clone: The sample has other DNA sequences that encode this CDR3 too. The genes are TRBV6-5 and TRBJ1-1; maybe TRBD1 (5 bases). Germline values: CDR1 MNHEY, CDR2 SVGAGI. Between the trimmed V and J ends, which lost 2 bases and 5 bases, there was a span of 9 bases. The CDR3 has 13 residues. The CDR3 protein is CASSYGGGTEAFF. The DNA of the CDR3 is TGTGCCAGCAGTTACGGGGGAGGGACTGAAGCTTTCTTT.

V is TRBV7-2 and J is TRBJ1-1, with no clear D. Per the germline V gene, CDR1 is SGHTA and CDR2 is FQGNSA. Trimming left V 3 bases short and J 0 bases short, with 8 bases between. The CDR3 is 14 residues long. CDR3: CASSFYLMNTEAFF. CDR3 sequence (DNA): TGTGCCAGCAGCTTCTATCTCATGAACACTGAAGCTTTCTTT.

This rearrangement joins TRBV30 to TRBJ2-7; TRBD1 aligns across 11 bases. This CDR3 is built from 14 residues. Trimming at V came to 3 bases and at J to 4 bases, leaving 5 bases not matched to a gene. CDR1 and CDR2 from the germline V gene are GTSNPN and SVGIG (reference sequence). DNA for the CDR3: TGTGCCTGGAGAGGACAGGGGGCGAGGTACGAGCAGTACTTC. Residues: CAWRGQGARYEQYF. Drawing the rest from reference TRBV30 and TRBJ2-7, the complete variable domain is SQTIHQWPATLVQPVGSPLSLECTVEGTSNPNLYWYRQAAGRGLQLLFYSVGIGQISSEVPQNLSASRPQDRQFILSSKKLLLSDSGFYLCAWRGQGARYEQYFGPGTRLTVT.

The chain links TRBV3-1 (or the pseudogene TRBV3-2) to TRBJ1-4; D is unresolved. This CDR3 contains 15 residues. Per the germline V gene, CDR1 is LGHDT and CDR2 is YNNKEL (reference sequence). Trimming cost V 3 bases and J 6 bases, with 14 bases left between them. CDR3 loop: CASSHQTYGDEKLFF. The CDR3 DNA follows: TGTGCCAGCAGCCATCAAACCTATGGAGATGAAAAACTGTTTTTT.

The rearrangement uses TRBV5-1 and TRBJ1-4; possibly TRBD1 for D (5 bases). Trimming shortened V by 1 base and J by 4 bases, and 20 bases separated the two germline ends. The germline CDR1 and CDR2 sequences are SGHRS and YFSETQ. CDR3 length: 18 amino acids. The CDR3 loop is CASSLFSGTGGYNEKLFF. Here the CDR3 DNA reads TGCGCCAGCAGCTTGTTCAGCGGAACGGGGGGTTATAATGAAAAACTGTTTTTT.

The rearrangement joins TRBV6-5 to TRBJ2-4, with D possibly TRBD2 on 5 matching bases. V was clipped by 11 bases and J by 7 bases, with 15 bases between them. Per germline, CDR1 MNHEY and CDR2 SVGAGI. The CDR3 contains 12 residues. Here the CDR3 DNA reads TGTGCCTTGGAGGTTTTTAAGAACATTCAGTACTTC. Residues: CALEVFKNIQYF.